The 28 T cell receptor beta chains reported below all come from one sample, sequenced in a study of T cell responses to AZD1222 COVID-19 vaccine. Data came from immunoSEQ multiplex PCR; TCRdb stores just in-frame clones and leaves some out. Here the sample spans 150,000 to 200,000 clones, about 92% being singletons. Sequences were derived from peripheral blood, sampled 28 days after the second AZD1222 dose. These receptors were obtained from an adult who received the AZD1222 COVID-19 vaccine.

The chain combines TRBV24-1 with TRBJ2-5; 7 bases are a match to TRBD1. CDR3 length equals 12 residues. CDR1 is KGHDR and CDR2 is SFDVKD in the germline V gene. The junction had 6 bases not matched to a gene; V was cut back by 3 bases and J by 12 bases. CDR3 coding DNA: TGTGCCACCAGTGATCCCGGACAGGTGAAGTACTTC. Amino acids: CATSDPGQVKYF.

The chain combines TRBV9 with TRBJ1-1; D may be TRBD1 (6 bases). The CDR3 runs 16 residues. Germline V gene lookup returns CDR1 SGDLS and CDR2 YYNGEE. Trimming removed 6 bases from V and 3 bases from J, with 21 bases in between. In DNA form, the CDR3 reads TGTGCCAGCACCCCCCAAAGGGGGGGGCCGGACACTGAAGCTTTCTTT. Its translation: CASTPQRGGPDTEAFF. The whole variable domain, remainder taken from reference TRBV9 and TRBJ1-1, is DSGVTQTPKHLITATGQRVTLRCSPRSGDLSVYWYQQSLDQGLQFLIQYYNGEERAKGNILERFSAQQFPDLHSELNLSSLELGDSALYFCASTPQRGGPDTEAFFGQGTRLTVV.

The genes are TRBV19 and TRBJ2-1, with D possibly matching TRBD1 (6 bases). The CDR3 has 15 residues. The V gene's germline CDR1 is LNHDA and CDR2 SQIVND (reference sequence). V was cut by 6 bases and J by 7 bases, with 19 bases left in between. CDR3 DNA sequence: TGTGCCAGTAGCCTCCGGAGCAGGGGTGATAATGAGCAGTTCTTC. This gives the protein CASSLRSRGDNEQFF.

The chain has TRBV7-9 and TRBJ2-1; D ambiguous. Per the germline V gene, CDR1 is SEHNR and CDR2 is FQNEAQ (reference sequence). The CDR3 is 18 residues long. Trimming cost V 3 bases and J 4 bases, with 22 bases left between them. The CDR3 nucleotides are TGTGCCAGCAGCTTCCCTAGGGCGATAGCCAGCTCGTACAATGAGCAGTTCTTC. This translates into CASSFPRAIASSYNEQFF.

V gene TRBV24-1 combines with J gene TRBJ2-1, with D perhaps assigned TRBD1 or TRBD2 (6 bases each). Germline V CDR1 and CDR2: KGHDR, SFDVKD. The CDR3 length is 14 residues. Between the trimmed V and J ends, which lost 4 bases and 2 bases, there was a span of 8 bases. CDR3 nucleotides: TGTGCCACCAGTGAGGGGGGCCCCTACAATGAGCAGTTCTTC. It specifies CATSEGGPYNEQFF.

This clone showed up just once. V and J are TRBV3-1 (or the pseudogene TRBV3-2) and TRBJ1-2, with D unclear. Per germline, CDR1 LGHDT and CDR2 YNNKEL (reference sequence). The CDR3 is made up of 16 amino acids. With 0 bases removed from V and 8 bases from J, the gap between germline ends came to 19 bases. Written as DNA, the CDR3 is TGTGCCAGCAGCCAAGACCCCCCGCCGGGCACCCGGGGCTACACCTTC. This codes for CASSQDPPPGTRGYTF.

The rearrangement uses TRBV28 and TRBJ1-4; D gene ambiguous. The germline V gene encodes CDR1 MDHEN and CDR2 SYDVKM. CDR3 length: 11 amino acids. V lost 6 bases and J lost 10, with 9 bases in between. CDR3 residues: CASSLSTKLFF. The CDR3 DNA reads TGTGCCAGCAGCCTATCGACAAAACTGTTTTTT.

The V call is TRBV4-3, the J call TRBJ2-6; TRBD1 might be the D (5 bases). The V and J ends lost 2 bases and 0 bases respectively, with 5 bases between them. Germline CDR1 LGHNA, CDR2 YSLEER. This CDR3 has 15 amino acids. CDR3 bases: TGCGCCAGCAGCCAACAGGGCTCTGGGGCCAACGTCCTGACTTTC. It yields the protein CASSQQGSGANVLTF.

The genes are TRBV6-2 or TRBV6-3 and TRBJ2-7; the D gene is possibly TRBD1 (5 bases). Per the germline V gene, CDR1 is MNHEY and CDR2 is SVGEGT. V was clipped by 6 bases and J by 2 bases, with 14 bases between them. The CDR3 loop spans 14 amino acids. The CDR3 loop is CASSRVGLTYEQYF. For the CDR3, the DNA is TGTGCCAGCAGCAGGGTCGGCCTTACCTACGAGCAGTACTTC.

This rearrangement joins TRBV16 to TRBJ1-1, with D unresolved. Deletions cut 1 base from V and 4 bases from J, with 4 bases between. The CDR3 is made up of 12 amino acids. The V gene's germline CDR1 is KGHSY and CDR2 FQNENV. The CDR3 nucleotides read TGTGCCAGCAGCCAATTAGGCACTGAAGCTTTCTTT. This sequence encodes CASSQLGTEAFF.

This clone is a singleton in its sample. The chain is built from TRBV5-4 and TRBJ1-1; D might be TRBD1 (5 bases). Trimming removed 4 bases from V and 4 bases from J, with 14 bases in between. CDR1 is SGHNT, CDR2 YYREEE, per germline (reference sequence). This CDR3 is built from 14 residues. CDR3 region: CASSVDRAFTEAFF. CDR3 nucleotides: TGTGCCAGCAGCGTTGACAGAGCCTTCACTGAAGCTTTCTTT.

The chain carries TRBV7-9 and TRBJ1-2; 7 bases align to TRBD1. This CDR3 contains 14 residues. V was clipped by 1 base and J by 8 bases; unmatched bases: 7. The V gene's germline CDR1 is SEHNR and CDR2 FQNEAQ (reference sequence). CDR3 DNA sequence: TGTGCCAGCAGCTTAGTGACAGGGCCGGGGGGCTACACCTTC. It translates to CASSLVTGPGGYTF.

The chain is built from TRBV3-1 (or the pseudogene TRBV3-2) and TRBJ2-3; 10 bases align to TRBD1. In germline, CDR1 is LGHDT, CDR2 YNNKEL (reference sequence). The J segment lost 4 bases and the V segment lost 1 base, leaving 5 bases of the junction unmatched. The CDR3 is made up of 16 amino acids. The CDR3 DNA reads as TGTGCCAGCAGCCAAGCGGACAGGGGGAGTGCAGATACGCAGTATTTT. Amino acid sequence: CASSQADRGSADTQYF.

The V and J genes are TRBV6-2 or TRBV6-3 and TRBJ2-3, with 8 bases that match TRBD2. The ends lost 0 bases at V and 3 bases at J; junction bases unmatched: 8. This CDR3 comprises 17 residues. Germline-derived CDR1 and CDR2 are MNHEY and SVGEGT. CDR3 in DNA: TGTGCCAGCAGTTACTCGGGGCGGGAGGAGGGAACAGATACGCAGTATTTT. Its protein product is CASSYSGREEGTDTQYF.

This chain uses TRBV19 with TRBJ1-4; a possible D gene is TRBD1 (5 bases). CDR1 and CDR2 (germline): LNHDA, SQIVND (reference sequence). This CDR3 contains 16 residues. With 3 bases removed from V and 8 bases from J, the gap between germline ends came to 19 bases. CDR3 in DNA: TGTGCCAGTAGTATCCCCTTCCTCGGGACGGGGGAAAAACTGTTTTTT. Its protein is CASSIPFLGTGEKLFF. Drawing the rest from reference TRBV19 and TRBJ1-4, the complete variable domain is DGGITQSPKYLFRKEGQNVTLSCEQNLNHDAMYWYRQDPGQGLRLIYYSQIVNDFQKGDIAEGYSVSREKKESFPLTVTSAQKNPTAFYLCASSIPFLGTGEKLFFGSGTQLSVL.

The gene calls are TRBV19 and TRBJ1-5; D is perhaps TRBD1 (5 bases). With 8 bases removed from V and 2 bases from J, the gap between germline ends came to 10 bases. Germline V CDR1 and CDR2: LNHDA, SQIVND (reference sequence). The CDR3 contains 13 residues. CDR3: CASSGTGNQPQHF. Here the CDR3 DNA reads TGTGCCAGTTCCGGGACGGGCAATCAGCCCCAGCATTTT.

J is TRBJ1-5 and V is TRBV14; D ambiguous. Trimming cost V 1 base and J 6 bases, with 4 bases left between them. The germline V gene encodes CDR1 SGHDN and CDR2 FVKESK. The CDR3 spans 12 residues. The CDR3 DNA reads TGTGCCAGCAGCCAAGGTACTCAGCCCCAGCATTTT. Its translation: CASSQGTQPQHF. The variable domain in full, with the rest retrieved from reference TRBV14 and TRBJ1-5, is EAGVTQFPSHSVIEKGQTVTLRCDPISGHDNLYWYRRVMGKEIKFLLHFVKESKQDESGMPNNRFLAERTGGTYSTLKVQPAELEDSGVYFCASSQGTQPQHFGDGTRLSIL.

In DNA, the CDR3 is TGTGCCAGCATCAACCGGGATCCTAACTATGGCTACACCTTC. Translating gives CASINRDPNYGYTF. This chain connects TRBV6-6 to TRBJ1-2; no firm D call. V gave up 7 bases and J gave up 0 bases, with 12 bases separating them. The CDR3 loop spans 14 amino acids. Germline V gene data show CDR1 as MNHNY and CDR2 as SVGAGI (reference sequence).

CDR3 sequence: CAWNGGDRVTEAFF. The DNA of the CDR3 is TGTGCCTGGAATGGAGGGGACAGGGTCACTGAAGCTTTCTTT. V gene TRBV30 combines with J gene TRBJ1-1, with 9 bases matching TRBD1. Germline CDR1 and CDR2: GTSNPN and SVGIG (reference sequence). The CDR3 consists of 14 residues. The V gene end was trimmed by 4 bases and the J gene end by 4 bases; junction bases not matched to a gene: 7. Supplemented by reference TRBV30 and TRBJ1-1, the full variable domain reads SQTIHQWPATLVQPVGSPLSLECTVEGTSNPNLYWYRQAAGRGLQLLFYSVGIGQISSEVPQNLSASRPQDRQFILSSKKLLLSDSGFYLCAWNGGDRVTEAFFGQGTRLTVV.

J is TRBJ2-7 and V is TRBV5-4; TRBD2 aligns across 14 bases. Germline trimming cut 4 bases from V and 0 bases from J; bases unmatched to any gene: 6. This CDR3 spans 17 amino acids. CDR1 SGHNT and CDR2 YYREEE come from the germline V gene (reference sequence). Written as DNA, the CDR3 is TGTGCCAGCAGCAGGACTAGCGGGGGGTCCTTCTCCTACGAGCAGTACTTC. Translated, it gives CASSRTSGGSFSYEQYF.

This chain joins TRBV7-9 and TRBJ2-7; the D is unclear. The ends were cut back, 2 bases at V and 0 bases at J, with 8 bases in the middle. The CDR3 extends over 14 amino acids. Germline CDR1 is SEHNR and CDR2 is FQNEAQ (reference sequence). CDR3 nucleotide sequence: TGTGCCAGCAGCTTAAGTGGGTTCTCCTACGAGCAGTACTTC. Protein sequence: CASSLSGFSYEQYF. The entire variable domain, with the rest obtained from reference TRBV7-9 and TRBJ2-7, is as follows: DTGVSQNPRHKITKRGQNVTFRCDPISEHNRLYWYRQTLGQGPEFLTYFQNEAQLEKSRLLSDRFSAERPKGSFSTLEIQRTEQGDSAMYLCASSLSGFSYEQYFGPGTRLTVT.

The rearrangement links TRBV5-5 to TRBJ1-5, with D tentatively TRBD1 (6 bases). The CDR3 runs 16 residues. Trimming pared 0 bases from V and 1 base from J, leaving 11 bases between. In germline, CDR1 is SGHKS, CDR2 YYEKEE (reference sequence). CDR3 in DNA: TGTGCCAGCAGCTTGGAAGGGGGAAGGAGCAATCAGCCCCAGCATTTT. It yields the protein CASSLEGGRSNQPQHF.

This clone showed up many times. Here the CDR3 reads CASSSIGRELFF. The CDR3 DNA reads TGTGCCAGCAGTTCCATCGGACGGGAGCTGTTTTTT. V gene TRBV25-1 combines with J gene TRBJ2-2; the D is unclear. The CDR3 runs 12 residues. Trimming shortened V by 5 bases and J by 9 bases, and 10 bases separated the two germline ends. Per germline, CDR1 MGHDK and CDR2 SYGVNS.

V is TRBV10-3 and J is TRBJ1-1, with D possibly matching TRBD1 (5 bases). The CDR3 is made up of 13 amino acids. The germline V and J ends were trimmed by 4 bases and 5 bases, with 11 bases remaining between them. From germline, CDR1 is ENHRY and CDR2 SYGVKD. The DNA for the CDR3 is TGTGCCATCAGTGCCTGGGACGCGACTGAAGCTTTCTTT. Its protein is CAISAWDATEAFF.

The V and J genes are TRBV7-9 and TRBJ1-4; 9 nucleotides match TRBD1. The V gene end was trimmed by 4 bases and the J gene end by 5 bases; junction bases not matched to a gene: 5. The V gene's germline CDR1 is SEHNR and CDR2 FQNEAQ (reference sequence). There are 15 residues in the CDR3. CDR3 DNA: TGTGCCAGCAGCTCCGACAGGGGGTGGAATGAAAAACTGTTTTTT. It specifies CASSSDRGWNEKLFF.

This clone was counted once. V gene TRBV7-3 combines with J gene TRBJ2-7, with no clear D. Germline lookup yields CDR1 SGHTA and CDR2 FQGTGA. This CDR3 region has 14 residues. V was cut by 8 bases and J by 2 bases, with 16 bases left in between. The CDR3 region is CASGRRIPTYEQYF. The CDR3 region has the DNA TGTGCCAGCGGGCGTCGGATTCCAACCTACGAGCAGTACTTC. The full variable domain, with the rest looked up from reference TRBV7-3 and TRBJ2-7, is GAGVSQTPSNKVTEKGKYVELRCDPISGHTALYWYRQSLGQGPEFLIYFQGTGAADDSGLPNDRFFAVRPEGSVSTLKIQRTERGDSAVYLCASGRRIPTYEQYFGPGTRLTVT.

This chain links TRBV7-9 with TRBJ1-2; 9 bases fit TRBD1. After removal of 5 bases from V and 6 bases from J, the junction contained 7 bases not matched to a gene. Germline values: CDR1 SEHNR, CDR2 FQNEAQ (reference sequence). The CDR3 runs 14 residues. CDR3: CASSLGQGIDGYTF. DNA of the CDR3: TGTGCCAGCAGCCTAGGACAGGGGATTGATGGCTACACCTTC.

This clone was picked up one time. V gene TRBV2 combines with J gene TRBJ1-1; 7 bases agree with TRBD1. Looked up from germline, CDR1 is SNHLY and CDR2 is FYNNEI. The length of the CDR3 is 15 residues. The ends lost 4 bases at V and 4 bases at J; junction bases unmatched: 9. In nucleotides, the CDR3 is TGTGCCAGCAGTGTACAGGGGCGGTCGCGCACTGAAGCTTTCTTT. It specifies CASSVQGRSRTEAFF.